This T cell receptor beta chain was found in a study of T cell responses to AZD1222 COVID-19 vaccine. Study summary: Second-dose intervals near 4 or 12 weeks were combined. Study-level results: Samples come after the peak T cell response, not at day 14. Two AZD1222 doses significantly raised spike-specific TCR breadth and depth over controls.

On this clone itself: The antigen remains undetermined.

Here immunoSEQ multiplex PCR was the method, and the copy in TCRdb shows in-frame clones only, minus some. The table has approximately 98,000 clones, 70% to 90% seen once. V lost 5 bases to trimming and J lost 7 bases, with 14 bases between them. Looked up from germline, CDR1 is SGHVS and CDR2 is FQNEAQ. This CDR3 is built from 13 residues. The sample consisted of peripheral blood, taken on day 0 of AZD1222 vaccination. The sequence was obtained from an adult in good health. This chain uses TRBV7-8 with TRBJ1-2; D is uncertain. The CDR3 sequence: CASSRAAGSGYTF. CDR3 DNA sequence: TGTGCCAGCAGCCGGGCGGCGGGGTCTGGCTACACCTTC.